This passage covers 21 T cell receptor beta chains from one sample sequenced in a study of response to subunit inactivated influenza vaccine. TCRdb recomputed calls from the RT-PCR reads with MiXCR, one row per CDR3 protein. The repertoire has about 570,000 distinct CDR3 sequences, approximately 10% of them found once; the top ten carry roughly a tenth. The sample consisted of PBMCs from blood, taken on the day of vaccination. The source of these receptors is a man aged 45 to 65 who received an inactivated influenza vaccine.

This clonotype came up a few times. The V gene is TRBV7-8, the J gene TRBJ2-1, with 9 bases fitting TRBD2. Germline CDR1 is SGHVS and CDR2 is FQNEAQ. This CDR3 contains 18 residues. Unmatched junction bases numbered 10, after V lost 1 base and J lost 3 bases. The CDR3 sequence is CASSLVAVAGANYNEQFF. CDR3 nucleotides: TGTGCCAGCAGCTTAGTGGCGGTAGCGGGAGCGAACTACAATGAGCAGTTCTTC. The whole variable domain, remainder taken from reference TRBV7-8 and TRBJ2-1, is GAGVSQSPRYKVAKRGQDVALRCDPISGHVSLFWYQQALGQGPEFLTYFQNEAQLDKSGLPSDRFFAERPEGSVSTLKIQRTQQEDSAVYLCASSLVAVAGANYNEQFFGPGTRLTVL.

This clonotype has more than one count but fewer than ten. This chain links TRBV5-1 with TRBJ2-7; 8 bases fit TRBD1. The CDR3 runs 16 residues. CDR1 and CDR2 from the germline V gene are SGHRS and YFSETQ. Losses at the gene ends were 4 bases for V and 1 base for J; bases not matched to a gene: 10. The chain's CDR3 is CASSRRDRGASYEQYF. For the CDR3, the DNA is TGCGCCAGCAGCCGGAGAGACAGGGGAGCGTCCTACGAGCAGTACTTC. Filled out from reference TRBV5-1 and TRBJ2-7, the complete variable domain reads KAGVTQTPRYLIKTRGQQVTLSCSPISGHRSVSWYQQTPGQGLQFLFEYFSETQRNKGNFPGRFSGRQFSNSRSEMNVSTLELGDSALYLCASSRRDRGASYEQYFGPGTRLTVT.

This clonotype has only one observation. J is TRBJ2-3 and V is TRBV7-2, with D maybe TRBD2 (5 bases). The CDR3 spans 16 residues. Germline V CDR1 and CDR2: SGHTA, FQGNSA. V dropped 1 base and J dropped 6 bases, with 17 bases sitting between them. The CDR3 DNA reads TGTGCCAGCAGCTTAGGGGCTAGCCGGAGATTGGATACGCAGTATTTT. Translating gives CASSLGASRRLDTQYF.

At least ten counts were recorded for this clonotype. V is TRBV20-1 and J is TRBJ2-5; possible D gene TRBD1, 5 bases. Germline CDR1 DFQATT, CDR2 SNEGSKA (reference sequence). V was clipped by 0 bases and J by 2 bases, with 19 bases between them. The length of the CDR3 is 17 residues. The CDR3 coding sequence is TGCAGTGCTAGAGATCAGGGTGGTAGAGCATTGCAAGAGACCCAGTACTTC. This encodes CSARDQGGRALQETQYF.

V is TRBV5-6 and J is TRBJ1-2; D is undetermined. The CDR3 extends over 14 amino acids. Germline lookup yields CDR1 SGHDT and CDR2 YYEEEE. The V and J ends lost 4 bases and 4 bases respectively, with 14 bases between them. The CDR3, as DNA: TGTGCCAGCAGCCTCCCTCGACAAATCTATGGCTACACCTTC. Translated: CASSLPRQIYGYTF.

This chain connects TRBV7-2 to TRBJ1-5; 7 bases are shared with TRBD1. Germline CDR1 and CDR2: SGHTA and FQGNSA. The CDR3 sequence is 13 residues long. The V gene end was trimmed by 4 bases and the J gene end by 11 bases; junction bases not matched to a gene: 8. CDR3 in DNA: TGTGCCAGCAGCTCCCGGACAGGCCATACCCAGCATTTT. Translating gives CASSSRTGHTQHF.

The rearrangement joins TRBV20-1 to TRBJ1-1; D gene ambiguous. Germline-derived CDR1 and CDR2 are DFQATT and SNEGSKA (reference sequence). Trimming cost V 1 base and J 1 base, with 10 bases left between them. The length of the CDR3 is 14 residues. The CDR3 is CSARGLRENTEAFF. DNA for the CDR3: TGCAGTGCTAGAGGTCTTAGGGAGAACACTGAAGCTTTCTTT.

The J gene is TRBJ2-7, the V gene TRBV29-1; 7 bases are a match to TRBD1. V was pared by 4 bases and J by 6 bases, with 12 bases of the junction left unmatched. There are 14 residues in the CDR3. Looked up from germline, CDR1 is SQVTM and CDR2 is ANQGSEA. The CDR3 is CSVARTGGVGEQYF. The CDR3 DNA sequence: TGCAGCGTTGCGAGGACAGGCGGTGTTGGCGAGCAGTACTTC.

The chain uses TRBV7-2 and TRBJ2-1; 7 nucleotides align to TRBD1. Losses at the gene ends were 0 bases for V and 15 bases for J; bases not matched to a gene: 8. Germline CDR1 SGHTA, CDR2 FQGNSA. There are 13 residues in the CDR3. CDR3 nucleotides: TGTGCCAGCAGCTTAGCGGGACAGTCCTATATGTTCTTC. Its protein product is CASSLAGQSYMFF.

This clonotype came up a few times. This sequence joins TRBV24-1 and TRBJ1-2, with 7 bases fitting TRBD1. The germline gives CDR1 KGHDR, CDR2 SFDVKD. The CDR3 sequence is 15 residues long. V lost 5 bases to trimming and J lost 5 bases; unmatched junction nucleotides: 10. For the CDR3, the DNA is TGTGCCACCAGTGCTGGGGACAGCCTTTGGTATGGCTACACCTTC. Protein sequence: CATSAGDSLWYGYTF.

This chain uses TRBV7-9 with TRBJ2-5; the D gene could be TRBD1 or TRBD2 (5 bases each). Per the germline V gene, CDR1 is SEHNR and CDR2 is FQNEAQ (reference sequence). The CDR3 sequence is 15 residues long. V was shortened by 4 bases and J by 3 bases, with 15 bases between the two germline ends. CDR3 sequence: CASSSPSGTEETQYF. CDR3 in DNA: TGTGCCAGCAGCTCCCCATCCGGGACGGAAGAGACCCAGTACTTC.

Many counts were recorded for this clonotype. The chain uses TRBV5-6 and TRBJ2-1; 9 bases align to TRBD1. This CDR3 is 16 amino acids long. The V and J ends lost 0 bases and 7 bases, in that order; junction bases with no gene match: 8. The germline gives CDR1 SGHDT, CDR2 YYEEEE. The CDR3 sequence: CASSLVLDRGGNEQFF. The CDR3 nucleotides read TGTGCCAGCAGCTTGGTTTTGGACAGGGGAGGGAATGAGCAGTTCTTC.

This clonotype was detected a few times. This rearrangement joins TRBV15 to TRBJ2-5, with D hard to call. The ends were cut back, 3 bases at V and 7 bases at J, with 21 bases in the middle. CDR3 length: 16 residues. Germline V CDR1 and CDR2: LNHNV, YYDKDF (reference sequence). The CDR3 reads CATSSTGSRISGTQYF. The CDR3 nucleotides are TGTGCCACCAGCAGTACCGGTTCTCGTATTTCAGGGACCCAGTACTTC.

The chain joins TRBV5-5 to TRBJ1-2, with 9 bases identical to TRBD1. CDR3 length: 14 residues. Germline CDR1 and CDR2: SGHKS and YYEKEE (reference sequence). Germline trimming cut 0 bases from V and 5 bases from J; bases unmatched to any gene: 2. This CDR3 reads CASSLGTGEYGYTF. CDR3 sequence (DNA): TGTGCCAGCAGCTTGGGGACAGGGGAGTATGGCTACACCTTC.

V and J are TRBV7-2 and TRBJ2-3; D not certain. Looked up from germline, CDR1 is SGHTA and CDR2 is FQGNSA. Trimming took 5 bases from V and 1 from J, leaving 10 bases between them. The CDR3 contains 14 residues. CDR3 in DNA: TGTGCCAGCAGCCCATCCTTCGGCACAGATACGCAGTATTTT. Amino acids: CASSPSFGTDTQYF.

This clonotype was seen a handful of times. The chain joins TRBV29-1 to TRBJ2-7; unclear D gene. Germline-derived CDR1 and CDR2 are SQVTM and ANQGSEA. The CDR3 runs 16 residues. Deletions cut 0 bases from V and 3 bases from J, with 18 bases between. The CDR3 region is CSVEDQMAGIIYEQYF. The CDR3 bases are TGCAGCGTTGAAGATCAAATGGCAGGCATCATCTACGAGCAGTACTTC.

The chain joins TRBV4-1 to TRBJ2-7, with TRBD1 matching 7 bases. The CDR3 contains 17 residues. Germline CDR1 is MGHRA and CDR2 is YSYEKL. V shed 2 bases and J 4 bases; nucleotides not matched to a gene: 14. The chain's CDR3 is CASSQYRDSSFGYEQYF. The CDR3 nucleotides are TGCGCCAGCAGCCAATACAGGGACAGCTCCTTCGGGTACGAGCAGTACTTC.

The sample holds many counts of this clonotype. The CDR3 spells CASSLTGDNQPQHF. The CDR3 region has the DNA TGTGCCAGCAGCTTGACAGGAGACAATCAGCCCCAGCATTTT. The chain carries TRBV7-9 and TRBJ1-5; D may be TRBD1 (6 bases). Germline V gene data show CDR1 as SEHNR and CDR2 as FQNEAQ (reference sequence). This CDR3 comprises 14 residues. With 3 bases removed from V and 3 bases from J, the gap between germline ends came to 9 bases. Filled out from reference TRBV7-9 and TRBJ1-5, the complete variable domain reads DTGVSQNPRHKITKRGQNVTFRCDPISEHNRLYWYRQTLGQGPEFLTYFQNEAQLEKSRLLSDRFSAERPKGSFSTLEIQRTEQGDSAMYLCASSLTGDNQPQHFGDGTRLSIL.

The genes are TRBV7-9 and TRBJ1-2; D remains ambiguous. The CDR3 extends over 13 amino acids. Trimming removed 5 bases from V and 4 bases from J, with 11 bases in between. CDR1 is SEHNR, CDR2 FQNEAQ, per germline (reference sequence). The CDR3: CASSKAGAYGYTF. The CDR3 DNA is TGTGCCAGCAGCAAGGCGGGAGCCTATGGCTACACCTTC.

The chain uses TRBV11-1 and TRBJ2-1; D gene ambiguous. CDR1 and CDR2 from the germline V gene are SGHAT and FQDESV (reference sequence). Trimming cost V 2 bases and J 0 bases, with 20 bases left between them. This CDR3 spans 19 amino acids. CDR3 region: CASSLTGLRRASSYNEQFF. CDR3 DNA: TGTGCCAGCAGCTTAACCGGCCTACGCCGCGCGAGCTCCTACAATGAGCAGTTCTTC.

Written as DNA, the CDR3 is TGTGCCACCGACGAACTCTACGAGCAGTACTTC. It specifies CATDELYEQYF. The chain couples TRBV24-1 to TRBJ2-7; D remains ambiguous. The CDR3 is made up of 11 amino acids. V was pared by 9 bases and J by 3 bases, with 8 bases between. Germline V gene sequence: CDR1 KGHDR, CDR2 SFDVKD.